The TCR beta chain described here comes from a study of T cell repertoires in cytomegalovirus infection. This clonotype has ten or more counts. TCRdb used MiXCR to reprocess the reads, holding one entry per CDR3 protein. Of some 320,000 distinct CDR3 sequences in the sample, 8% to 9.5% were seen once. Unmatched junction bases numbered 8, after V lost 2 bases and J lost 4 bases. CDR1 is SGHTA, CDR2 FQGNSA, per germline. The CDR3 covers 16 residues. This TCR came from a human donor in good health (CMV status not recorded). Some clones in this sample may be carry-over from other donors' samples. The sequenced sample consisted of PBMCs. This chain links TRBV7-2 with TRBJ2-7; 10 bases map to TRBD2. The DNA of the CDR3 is TGTGCCAGCAGCTTAAGGGCTAGCGGGAGAACATACGAGCAGTACTTC. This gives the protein CASSLRASGRTYEQYF.